The table lists the clone carrying this T cell receptor beta chain with a few counts. This specimen belongs to a study of cytomegalovirus exposure and HLA in healthy donors. This CDR3 is built from 15 residues. CDR1 MNHEY and CDR2 SMNVEV come from the germline V gene (reference sequence). Unmatched junction bases numbered 10, after V lost 3 bases and J lost 14 bases. PCR used 60 Vbeta primers and 13 Jbeta primers. Libraries were prepared by immunoSEQ multiplex PCR; TCRdb keeps only in-frame clonotypes and omits some of them. The sample records approximately 290,000 clones, roughly 80% being singletons.

Sequenced sample: PBMCs. This clonotype was obtained from a girl under 10 years old in good health and CMV-seronegative. The chain carries TRBV27 and TRBJ1-6; TRBD1 matches 10 bases. The CDR3 sequence: CASSFGTGDLATLHF. The CDR3 region has the DNA TGTGCCAGCAGTTTCGGGACAGGGGATTTGGCAACCCTCCACTTT.